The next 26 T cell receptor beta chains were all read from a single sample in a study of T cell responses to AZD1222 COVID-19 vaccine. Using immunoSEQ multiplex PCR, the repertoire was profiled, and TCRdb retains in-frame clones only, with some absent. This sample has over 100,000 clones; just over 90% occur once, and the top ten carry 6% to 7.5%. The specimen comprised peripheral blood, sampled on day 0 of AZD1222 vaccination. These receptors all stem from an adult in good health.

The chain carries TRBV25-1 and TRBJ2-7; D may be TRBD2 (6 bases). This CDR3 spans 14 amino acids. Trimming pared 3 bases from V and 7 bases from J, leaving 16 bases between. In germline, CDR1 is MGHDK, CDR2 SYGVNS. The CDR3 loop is CASSDGWEAGEQYF. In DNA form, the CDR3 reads TGTGCCAGCAGTGATGGTTGGGAGGCGGGAGAGCAGTACTTC.

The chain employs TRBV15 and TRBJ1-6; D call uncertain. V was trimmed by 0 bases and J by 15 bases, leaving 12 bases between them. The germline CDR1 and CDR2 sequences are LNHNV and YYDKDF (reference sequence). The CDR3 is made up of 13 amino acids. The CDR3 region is CATSRDRAGDLHF. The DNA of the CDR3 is TGTGCCACCAGCAGAGATCGCGCAGGAGACCTCCACTTT.

DNA of the CDR3: TGTGCCAGCAGTTGGACTAGCGGGAGAGGGGTGTTCTTC. This codes for CASSWTSGRGVFF. The chain uses TRBV27 and TRBJ2-1; 13 bases line up with TRBD2. CDR3 length: 13 residues. Unmatched junction bases numbered 6, after V lost 4 bases and J lost 15 bases. Germline-derived CDR1 and CDR2 are MNHEY and SMNVEV (reference sequence).

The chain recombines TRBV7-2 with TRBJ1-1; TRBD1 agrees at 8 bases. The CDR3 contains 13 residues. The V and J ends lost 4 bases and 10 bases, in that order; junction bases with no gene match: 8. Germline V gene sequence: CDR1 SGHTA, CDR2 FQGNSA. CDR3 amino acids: CASSSSRTGIAFF. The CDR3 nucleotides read TGTGCCAGCAGCTCCTCCAGGACAGGGATAGCTTTCTTT.

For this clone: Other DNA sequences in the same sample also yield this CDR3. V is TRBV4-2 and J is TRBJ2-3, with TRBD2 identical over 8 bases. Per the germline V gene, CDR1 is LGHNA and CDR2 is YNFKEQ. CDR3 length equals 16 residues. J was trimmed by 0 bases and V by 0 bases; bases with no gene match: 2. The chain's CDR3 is CASSQDRGGSTDTQYF. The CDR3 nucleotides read TGTGCCAGCAGCCAAGATCGGGGGGGGAGCACAGATACGCAGTATTTT.

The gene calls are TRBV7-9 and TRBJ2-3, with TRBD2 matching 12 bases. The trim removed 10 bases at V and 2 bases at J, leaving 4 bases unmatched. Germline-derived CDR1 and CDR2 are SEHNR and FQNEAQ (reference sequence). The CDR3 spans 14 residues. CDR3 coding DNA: TGTGCCACCTCTAGCGGGGGGGACACAGATACGCAGTATTTT. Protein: CATSSGGDTDTQYF.

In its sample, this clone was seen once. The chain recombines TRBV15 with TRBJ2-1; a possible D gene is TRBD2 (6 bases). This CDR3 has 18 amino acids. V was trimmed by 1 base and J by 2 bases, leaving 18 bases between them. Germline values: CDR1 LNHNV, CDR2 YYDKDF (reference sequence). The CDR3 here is CATSRGPKLARPYNEQFF. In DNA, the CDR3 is TGTGCCACCAGCAGAGGACCGAAACTAGCACGTCCCTACAATGAGCAGTTCTTC.

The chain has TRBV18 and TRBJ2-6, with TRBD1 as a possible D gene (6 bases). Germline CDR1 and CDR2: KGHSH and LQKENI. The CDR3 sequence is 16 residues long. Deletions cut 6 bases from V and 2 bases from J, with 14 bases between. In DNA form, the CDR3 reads TGTGCCAGCTCCAGGGGTACAGACCCTGGGGCCAACGTCCTGACTTTC. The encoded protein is CASSRGTDPGANVLTF.

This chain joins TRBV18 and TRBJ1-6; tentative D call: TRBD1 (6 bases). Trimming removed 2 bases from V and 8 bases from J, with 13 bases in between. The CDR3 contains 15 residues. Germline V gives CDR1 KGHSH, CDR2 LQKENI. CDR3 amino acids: CASSPGGAGDSPLHF. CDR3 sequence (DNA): TGTGCCAGCTCACCAGGGGGGGCAGGGGATTCACCCCTCCACTTT.

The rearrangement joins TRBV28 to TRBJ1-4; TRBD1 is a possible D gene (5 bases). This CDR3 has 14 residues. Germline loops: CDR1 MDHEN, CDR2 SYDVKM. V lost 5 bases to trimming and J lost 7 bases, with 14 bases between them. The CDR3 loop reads CASSPRDWPEKLFF. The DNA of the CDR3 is TGTGCCAGCAGTCCCAGGGACTGGCCTGAAAAACTGTTTTTT.

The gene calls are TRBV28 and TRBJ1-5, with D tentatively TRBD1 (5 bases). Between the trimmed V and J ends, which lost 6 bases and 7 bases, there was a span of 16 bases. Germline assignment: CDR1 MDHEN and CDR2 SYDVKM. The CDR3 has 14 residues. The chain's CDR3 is CASSNGGDRQPQHF. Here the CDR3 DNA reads TGTGCCAGCAGCAATGGAGGGGATCGCCAGCCCCAGCATTTT.

CDR3 residues: CASSYPGQGEGGETQYF. The CDR3 DNA reads TGTGCCAGCAGCTACCCGGGACAGGGGGAAGGGGGGGAGACCCAGTACTTC. V is TRBV21-1 and J is TRBJ2-5; TRBD1, the D gene given by the table, was not confirmed from the DNA. TRBV21-1 is reported as a pseudogene. The CDR3 covers 17 residues.

Here the CDR3 DNA reads TGCAGCGTCAGGATCGGGGACCGGCCCCAGCATTTT. Translating it yields CSVRIGDRPQHF. The gene calls are TRBV29-1 and TRBJ1-5; D perhaps matches TRBD1 (5 bases). V lost 6 bases and J 9 bases, leaving 15 bases between the germline ends. Germline V gives CDR1 SQVTM, CDR2 ANQGSEA. This CDR3 has 12 residues. The variable domain in full, completed from reference TRBV29-1 and TRBJ1-5, reads SAVISQKPSRDICQRGTSLTIQCQVDSQVTMMFWYRQQPGQSLTLIATANQGSEATYESGFVIDKFPISRPNLTFSTLTVSNMSPEDSSIYLCSVRIGDRPQHFGDGTRLSIL.

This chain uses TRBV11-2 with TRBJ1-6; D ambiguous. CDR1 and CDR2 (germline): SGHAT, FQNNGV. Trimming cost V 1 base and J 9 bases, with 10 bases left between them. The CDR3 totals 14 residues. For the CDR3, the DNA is TGTGCCAGCAGCTTAGTTTCCGGGCTTTCACCCCTCCACTTT. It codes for CASSLVSGLSPLHF.

Here the CDR3 reads CASSLQGYEQFF. CDR3 in DNA: TGTGCCAGCTCCTTACAGGGCTATGAGCAGTTCTTC. The chain uses TRBV7-9 and TRBJ2-1; maybe TRBD1 (6 bases). V lost 8 bases, J lost 8 bases, and 13 bases lay in between. Germline CDR1 and CDR2: SEHNR and FQNEAQ (reference sequence). There are 12 residues in the CDR3.

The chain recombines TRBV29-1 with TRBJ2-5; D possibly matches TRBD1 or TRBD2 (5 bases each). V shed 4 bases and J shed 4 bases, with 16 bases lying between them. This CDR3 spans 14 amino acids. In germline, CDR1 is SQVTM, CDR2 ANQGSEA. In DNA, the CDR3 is TGCAGCGTTGCAGGTGTGTGGGACCTAGAGACCCAGTACTTC. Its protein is CSVAGVWDLETQYF.

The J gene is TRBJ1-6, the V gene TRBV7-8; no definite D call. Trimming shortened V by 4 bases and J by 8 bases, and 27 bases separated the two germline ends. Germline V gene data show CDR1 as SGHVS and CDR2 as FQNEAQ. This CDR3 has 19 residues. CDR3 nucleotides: TGTGCCAGCAGCTCCTCGAACGATCTTGGTGCTCGTTATGATTCACCCCTCCACTTT. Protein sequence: CASSSSNDLGARYDSPLHF.

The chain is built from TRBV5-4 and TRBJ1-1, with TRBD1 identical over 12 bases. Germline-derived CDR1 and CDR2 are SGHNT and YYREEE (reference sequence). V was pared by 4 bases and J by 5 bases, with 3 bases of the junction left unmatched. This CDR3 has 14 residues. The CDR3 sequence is CASSRGQGATEAFF. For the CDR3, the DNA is TGTGCCAGCAGCCGGGGACAGGGGGCAACTGAAGCTTTCTTT.

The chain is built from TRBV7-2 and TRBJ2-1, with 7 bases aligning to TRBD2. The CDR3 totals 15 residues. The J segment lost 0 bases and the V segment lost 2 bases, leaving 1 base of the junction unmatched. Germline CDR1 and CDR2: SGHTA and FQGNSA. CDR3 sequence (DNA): TGTGCCAGCAGCTTAACGGGGGGCTCCTACAATGAGCAGTTCTTC. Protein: CASSLTGGSYNEQFF.

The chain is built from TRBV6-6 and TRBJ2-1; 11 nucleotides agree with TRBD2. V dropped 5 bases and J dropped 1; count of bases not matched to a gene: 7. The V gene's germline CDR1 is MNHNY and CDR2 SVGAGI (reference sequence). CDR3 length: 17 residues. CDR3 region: CASSHITSGGSYNEQFF. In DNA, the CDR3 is TGTGCCAGCAGTCATATTACTAGCGGGGGATCCTACAATGAGCAGTTCTTC.

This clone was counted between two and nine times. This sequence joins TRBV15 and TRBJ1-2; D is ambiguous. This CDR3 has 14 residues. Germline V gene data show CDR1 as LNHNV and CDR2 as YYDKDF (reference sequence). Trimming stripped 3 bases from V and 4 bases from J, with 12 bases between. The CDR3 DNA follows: TGTGCCACCAGCAGTTTTGGGGAGTTCTATGGCTACACCTTC. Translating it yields CATSSFGEFYGYTF.

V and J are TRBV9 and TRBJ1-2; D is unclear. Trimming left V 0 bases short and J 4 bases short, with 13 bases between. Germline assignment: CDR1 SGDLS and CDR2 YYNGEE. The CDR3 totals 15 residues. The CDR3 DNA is TGTGCCAGCAGCGTAGACGGTTGGTCCCTCTATGGCTACACCTTC. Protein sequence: CASSVDGWSLYGYTF.

CDR3 protein: CASSTLTGAYEQYF. In DNA, the CDR3 is TGCGCCAGCAGCACCCTGACAGGCGCCTACGAGCAGTACTTC. The chain has TRBV5-1 and TRBJ2-7, with D possibly matching TRBD1 (6 bases). Germline CDR1 reads SGHRS; CDR2 reads YFSETQ. With 4 bases removed from V and 2 bases from J, the gap between germline ends came to 13 bases. This CDR3 region has 14 residues.

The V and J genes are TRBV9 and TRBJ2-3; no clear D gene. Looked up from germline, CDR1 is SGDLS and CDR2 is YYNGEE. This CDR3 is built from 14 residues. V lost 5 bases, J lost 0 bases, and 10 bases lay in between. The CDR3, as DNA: TGTGCCAGCAGTGAAAGGGAAAGCACAGATACGCAGTATTTT. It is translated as CASSERESTDTQYF.

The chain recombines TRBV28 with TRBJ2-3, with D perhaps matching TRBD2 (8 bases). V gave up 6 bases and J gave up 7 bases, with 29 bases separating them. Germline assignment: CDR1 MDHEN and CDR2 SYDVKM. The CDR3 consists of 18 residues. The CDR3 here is CASSSPGGGQIFENTQYF. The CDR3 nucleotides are TGTGCCAGCAGCTCCCCGGGGGGGGGACAGATATTTGAGAATACGCAGTATTTT. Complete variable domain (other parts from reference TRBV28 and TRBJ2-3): DVKVTQSSRYLVKRTGEKVFLECVQDMDHENMFWYRQDPGLGLRLIYFSYDVKMKEKGDIPEGYSVSREKKERFSLILESASTNQTSMYLCASSSPGGGQIFENTQYFGPGTRLTVL.

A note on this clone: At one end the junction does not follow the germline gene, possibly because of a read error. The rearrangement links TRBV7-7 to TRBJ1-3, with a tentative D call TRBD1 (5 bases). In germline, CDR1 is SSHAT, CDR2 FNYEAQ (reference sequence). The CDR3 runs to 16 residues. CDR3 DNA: TGTGCTAGCAGCTTAGATCTTCCAGGGTCTGGAAACACCATATATTTT. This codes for CASSLDLPGSGNTIYF. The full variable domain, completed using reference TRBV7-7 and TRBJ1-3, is GAGVSQSPRYKVTKRGQDVTLRCDPISSHATLYWYQQALGQGPEFLTYFNYEAQPDKSGLPSDRFSAERPEGSISTLTIQRTEQRDSAMYRCASSLDLPGSGNTIYFGEGSWLTVV.